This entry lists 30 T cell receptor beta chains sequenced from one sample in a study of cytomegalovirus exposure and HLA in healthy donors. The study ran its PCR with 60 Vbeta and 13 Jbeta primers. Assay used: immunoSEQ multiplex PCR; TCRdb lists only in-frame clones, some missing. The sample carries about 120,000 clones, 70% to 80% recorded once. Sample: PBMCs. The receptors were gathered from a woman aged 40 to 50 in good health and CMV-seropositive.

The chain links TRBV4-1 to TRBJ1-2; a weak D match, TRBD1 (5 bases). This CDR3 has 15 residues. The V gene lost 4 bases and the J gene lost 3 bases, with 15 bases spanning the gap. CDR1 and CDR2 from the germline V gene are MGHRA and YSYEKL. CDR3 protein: CASSPRGGDHYGYTF. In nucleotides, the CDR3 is TGCGCCAGCAGCCCCCGGGGCGGGGATCACTATGGCTACACCTTC.

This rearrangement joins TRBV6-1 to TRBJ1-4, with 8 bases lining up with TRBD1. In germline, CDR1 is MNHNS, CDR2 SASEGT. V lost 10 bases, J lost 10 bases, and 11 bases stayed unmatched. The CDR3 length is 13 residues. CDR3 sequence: CAIPGQATGKLFF. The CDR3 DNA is TGTGCCATCCCGGGACAGGCTACCGGAAAACTGTTTTTT.

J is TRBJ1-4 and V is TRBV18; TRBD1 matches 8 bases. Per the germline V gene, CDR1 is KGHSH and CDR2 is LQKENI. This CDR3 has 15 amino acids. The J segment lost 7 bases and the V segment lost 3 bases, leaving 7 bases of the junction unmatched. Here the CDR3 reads CASSPGQGLSEKLFF. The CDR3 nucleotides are TGTGCCAGCTCACCTGGACAGGGTTTGAGTGAAAAACTGTTTTTT.

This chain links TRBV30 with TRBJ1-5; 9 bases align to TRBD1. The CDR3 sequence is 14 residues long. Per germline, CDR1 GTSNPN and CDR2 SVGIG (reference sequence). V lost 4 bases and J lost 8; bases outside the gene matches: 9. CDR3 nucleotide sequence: TGTGCCTGGAATTCCGGGACAGGGAAGAAGCCCCAGCATTTT. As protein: CAWNSGTGKKPQHF.

CDR3 bases: TGTGCCTGGAGTGTACGGAGATTGTCCTACAATGAGCAGTTCTTC. It yields the protein CAWSVRRLSYNEQFF. The chain employs TRBV30 and TRBJ2-1; D gene unclear. Trimming removed 0 bases from V and 1 base from J, with 10 bases in between. CDR1 GTSNPN and CDR2 SVGIG come from the germline V gene (reference sequence). The CDR3 has 15 amino acids.

CDR3 coding DNA: TGTGCCAGCACCCGGGATCCAGCAATGGCTAATGAAAAACTGTTTTTT. Translated: CASTRDPAMANEKLFF. The V and J genes are TRBV11-1 and TRBJ1-4; D gene ambiguous. The CDR3 contains 16 residues. V was cut by 7 bases and J by 3 bases, with 18 bases left in between. Germline CDR1 and CDR2: SGHAT and FQDESV (reference sequence).

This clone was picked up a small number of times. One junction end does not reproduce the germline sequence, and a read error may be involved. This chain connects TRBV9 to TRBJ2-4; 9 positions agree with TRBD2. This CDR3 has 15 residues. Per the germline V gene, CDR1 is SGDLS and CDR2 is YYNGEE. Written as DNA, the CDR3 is TGTGCCAGCAGCGTAAAGGGACTAGCCAAAAACACTCAGTACTTC. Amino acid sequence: CASSVKGLAKNTQYF.

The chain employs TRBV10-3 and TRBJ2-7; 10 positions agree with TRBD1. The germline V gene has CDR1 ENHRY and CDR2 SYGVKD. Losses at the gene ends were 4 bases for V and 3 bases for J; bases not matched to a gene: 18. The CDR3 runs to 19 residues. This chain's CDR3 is CAISARRTGGIAGRYEQYF. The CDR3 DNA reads TGTGCCATCAGTGCCCGTAGGACAGGGGGTATAGCGGGCCGCTACGAGCAGTACTTC.

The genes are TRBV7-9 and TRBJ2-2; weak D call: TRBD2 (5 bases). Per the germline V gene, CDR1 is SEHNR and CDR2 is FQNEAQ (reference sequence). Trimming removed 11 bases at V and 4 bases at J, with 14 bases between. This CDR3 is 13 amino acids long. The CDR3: CAWEKWGTGELFF. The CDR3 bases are TGTGCCTGGGAGAAGTGGGGCACCGGGGAGCTGTTTTTT.

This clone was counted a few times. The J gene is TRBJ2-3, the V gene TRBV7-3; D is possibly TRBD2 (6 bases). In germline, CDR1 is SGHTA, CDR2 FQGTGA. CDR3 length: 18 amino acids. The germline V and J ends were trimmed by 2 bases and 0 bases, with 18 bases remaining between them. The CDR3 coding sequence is TGTGCCAGCAGCTTACAGGGAGGCTTCGACTTAAGCACAGATACGCAGTATTTT. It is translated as CASSLQGGFDLSTDTQYF.

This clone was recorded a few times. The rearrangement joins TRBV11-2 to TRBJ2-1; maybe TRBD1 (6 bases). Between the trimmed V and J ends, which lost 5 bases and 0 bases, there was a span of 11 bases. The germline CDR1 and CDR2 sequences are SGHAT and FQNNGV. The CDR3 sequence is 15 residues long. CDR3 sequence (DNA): TGTGCCAGCAGCCTCCAGGGGTTCTCCTACAATGAGCAGTTCTTC. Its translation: CASSLQGFSYNEQFF.

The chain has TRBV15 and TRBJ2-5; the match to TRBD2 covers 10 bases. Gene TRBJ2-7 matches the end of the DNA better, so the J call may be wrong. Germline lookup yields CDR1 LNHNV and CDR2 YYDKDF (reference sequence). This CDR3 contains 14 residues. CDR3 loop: CATSTASGSYEQYF. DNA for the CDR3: TGTGCCACCAGCACCGCTAGCGGGAGCTACGAGCAGTACTTC.

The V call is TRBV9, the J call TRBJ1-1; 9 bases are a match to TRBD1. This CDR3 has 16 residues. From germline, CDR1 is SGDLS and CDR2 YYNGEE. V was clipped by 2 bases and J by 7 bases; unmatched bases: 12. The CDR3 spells CASSVGPGQGRGEAFF. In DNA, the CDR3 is TGTGCCAGCAGCGTGGGGCCGGGACAGGGTCGGGGTGAAGCTTTCTTT.

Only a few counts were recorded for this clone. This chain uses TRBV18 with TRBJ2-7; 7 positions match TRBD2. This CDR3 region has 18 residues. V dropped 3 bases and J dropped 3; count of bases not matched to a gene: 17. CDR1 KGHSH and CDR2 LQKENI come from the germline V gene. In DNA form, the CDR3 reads TGTGCCAGCTCACCGTCGGGGGGTTACGGGACGGAATACTACGAGCAGTACTTC. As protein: CASSPSGGYGTEYYEQYF.

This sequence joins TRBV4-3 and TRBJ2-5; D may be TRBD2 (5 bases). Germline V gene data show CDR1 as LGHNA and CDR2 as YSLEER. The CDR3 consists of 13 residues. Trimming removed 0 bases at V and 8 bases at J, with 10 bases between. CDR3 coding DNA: TGCGCCAGCAGCCAAGATTTGAGGGAAACCCAGTACTTC. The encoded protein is CASSQDLRETQYF.

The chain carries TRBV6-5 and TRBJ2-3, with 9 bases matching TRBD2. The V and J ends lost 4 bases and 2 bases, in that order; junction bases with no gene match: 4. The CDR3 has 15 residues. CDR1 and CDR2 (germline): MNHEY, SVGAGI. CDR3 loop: CASSLAGDSTDTQYF. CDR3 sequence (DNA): TGTGCCAGCAGTTTAGCGGGAGACTCCACAGATACGCAGTATTTT.

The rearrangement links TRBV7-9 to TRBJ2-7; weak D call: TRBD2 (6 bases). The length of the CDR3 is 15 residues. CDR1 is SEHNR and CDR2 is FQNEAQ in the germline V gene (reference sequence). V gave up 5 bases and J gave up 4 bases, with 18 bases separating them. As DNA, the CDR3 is TGTGCCAGCAGCCCCTTGGGCGGGGACGTATACGAGCAGTACTTC. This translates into CASSPLGGDVYEQYF. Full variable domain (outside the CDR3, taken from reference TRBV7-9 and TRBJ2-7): DTGVSQNPRHKITKRGQNVTFRCDPISEHNRLYWYRQTLGQGPEFLTYFQNEAQLEKSRLLSDRFSAERPKGSFSTLEIQRTEQGDSAMYLCASSPLGGDVYEQYFGPGTRLTVT.

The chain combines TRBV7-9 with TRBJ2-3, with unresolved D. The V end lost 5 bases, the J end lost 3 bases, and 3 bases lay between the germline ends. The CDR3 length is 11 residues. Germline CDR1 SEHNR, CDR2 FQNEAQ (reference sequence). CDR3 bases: TGTGCCAGCAGCCTAACAGATACGCAGTATTTT. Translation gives CASSLTDTQYF.

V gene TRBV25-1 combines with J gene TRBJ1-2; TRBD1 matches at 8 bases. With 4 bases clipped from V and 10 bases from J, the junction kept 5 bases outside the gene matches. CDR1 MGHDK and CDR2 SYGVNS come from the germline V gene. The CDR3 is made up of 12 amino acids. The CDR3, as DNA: TGTGCCAGCAGTGTTGGACAGGGACTCTACACCTTC. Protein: CASSVGQGLYTF.

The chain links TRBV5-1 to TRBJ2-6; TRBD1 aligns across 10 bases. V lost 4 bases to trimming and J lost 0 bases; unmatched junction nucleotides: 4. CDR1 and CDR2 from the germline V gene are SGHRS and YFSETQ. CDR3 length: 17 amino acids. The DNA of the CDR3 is TGCGCCAGCAGCCACGGGACAGGGGTCTCTGGGGCCAACGTCCTGACTTTC. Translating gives CASSHGTGVSGANVLTF.

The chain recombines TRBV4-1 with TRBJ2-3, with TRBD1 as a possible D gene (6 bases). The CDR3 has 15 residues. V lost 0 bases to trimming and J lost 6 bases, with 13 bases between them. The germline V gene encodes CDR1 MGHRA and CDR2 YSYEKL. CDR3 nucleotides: TGCGCCAGCAGCCAAGACTGGGACAAGGGCGATACGCAGTATTTT. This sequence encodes CASSQDWDKGDTQYF.

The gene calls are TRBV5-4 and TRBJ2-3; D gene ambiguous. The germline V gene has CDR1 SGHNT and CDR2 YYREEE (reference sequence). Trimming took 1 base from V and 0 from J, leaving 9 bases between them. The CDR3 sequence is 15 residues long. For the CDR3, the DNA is TGTGCCAGCAGCTTGAGAGTATATAGCACAGATACGCAGTATTTT. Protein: CASSLRVYSTDTQYF.

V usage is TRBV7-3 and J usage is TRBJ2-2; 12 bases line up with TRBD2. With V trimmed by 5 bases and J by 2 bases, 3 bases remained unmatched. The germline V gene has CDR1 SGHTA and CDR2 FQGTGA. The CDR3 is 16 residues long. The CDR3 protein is CASSLGLAGNTGELFF. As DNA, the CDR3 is TGTGCCAGCAGCCTAGGACTAGCGGGAAACACCGGGGAGCTGTTTTTT.

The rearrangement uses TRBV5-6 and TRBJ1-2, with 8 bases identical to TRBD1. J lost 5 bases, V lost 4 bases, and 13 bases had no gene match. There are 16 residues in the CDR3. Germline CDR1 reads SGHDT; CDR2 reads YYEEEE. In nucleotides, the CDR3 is TGTGCCAGCAGCCGACGGTCGGGACAGGCCCCTTATGGCTACACCTTC. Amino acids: CASSRRSGQAPYGYTF.

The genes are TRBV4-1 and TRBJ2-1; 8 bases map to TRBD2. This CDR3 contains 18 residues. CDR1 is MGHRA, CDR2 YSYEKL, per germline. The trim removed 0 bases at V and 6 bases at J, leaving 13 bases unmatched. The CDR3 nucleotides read TGCGCCAGCAGCCAAGATGAGTATAAGCGGGAGATCGTCAATGAGCAGTTCTTC. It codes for CASSQDEYKREIVNEQFF.

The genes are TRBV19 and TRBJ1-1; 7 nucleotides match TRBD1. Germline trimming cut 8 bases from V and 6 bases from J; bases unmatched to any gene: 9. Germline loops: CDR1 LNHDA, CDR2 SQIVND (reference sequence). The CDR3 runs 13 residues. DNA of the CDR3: TGTGCCAGTCACACCTCTGGGACAGCTGAAGCTTTCTTT. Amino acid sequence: CASHTSGTAEAFF.

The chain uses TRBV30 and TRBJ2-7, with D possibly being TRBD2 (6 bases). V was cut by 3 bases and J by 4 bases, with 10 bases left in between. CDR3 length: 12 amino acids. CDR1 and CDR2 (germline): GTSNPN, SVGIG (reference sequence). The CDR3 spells CAWSPRGYEQYF. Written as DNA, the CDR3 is TGTGCCTGGAGCCCTCGGGGGTACGAGCAGTACTTC. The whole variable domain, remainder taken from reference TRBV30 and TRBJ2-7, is SQTIHQWPATLVQPVGSPLSLECTVEGTSNPNLYWYRQAAGRGLQLLFYSVGIGQISSEVPQNLSASRPQDRQFILSSKKLLLSDSGFYLCAWSPRGYEQYFGPGTRLTVT.

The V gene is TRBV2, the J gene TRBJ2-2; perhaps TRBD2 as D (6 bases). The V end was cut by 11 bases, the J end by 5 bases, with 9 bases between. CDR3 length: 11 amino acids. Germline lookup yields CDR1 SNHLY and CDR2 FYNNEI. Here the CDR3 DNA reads TGTGCCCGGGGGTTGACCGGGGAGCTGTTTTTT. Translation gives CARGLTGELFF.

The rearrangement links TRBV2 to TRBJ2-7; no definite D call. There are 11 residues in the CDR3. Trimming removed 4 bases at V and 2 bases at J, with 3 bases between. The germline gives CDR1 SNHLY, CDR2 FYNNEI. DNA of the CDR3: TGTGCCAGCAGTGCAGCCTACGAGCAGTACTTC. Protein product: CASSAAYEQYF.

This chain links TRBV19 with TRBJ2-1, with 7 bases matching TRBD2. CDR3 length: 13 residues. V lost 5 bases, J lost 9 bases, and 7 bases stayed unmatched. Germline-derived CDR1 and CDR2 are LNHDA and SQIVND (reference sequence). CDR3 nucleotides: TGTGCCAGTAGTTCCGGACTAGATCTTGAGCAGTTCTTC. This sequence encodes CASSSGLDLEQFF.